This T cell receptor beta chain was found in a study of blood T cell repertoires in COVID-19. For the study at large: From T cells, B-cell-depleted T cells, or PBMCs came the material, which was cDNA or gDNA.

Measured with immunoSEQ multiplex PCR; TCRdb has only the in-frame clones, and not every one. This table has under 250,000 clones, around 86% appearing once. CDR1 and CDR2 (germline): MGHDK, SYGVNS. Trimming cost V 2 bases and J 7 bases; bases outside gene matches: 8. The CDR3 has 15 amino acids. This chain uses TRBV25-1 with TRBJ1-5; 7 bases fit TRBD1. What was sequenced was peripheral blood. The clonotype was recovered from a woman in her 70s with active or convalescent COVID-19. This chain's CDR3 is CASSEEGHRGQPQHF. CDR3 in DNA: TGTGCCAGCAGTGAAGAGGGACACAGGGGCCAGCCCCAGCATTTT.